This T cell receptor (beta chain) stems from a study of glioma-infiltrating T cells after dendritic cell vaccination. Across the whole study: Patients had newly diagnosed or recurrent glioblastoma and received dendritic cell vaccines. The vaccine used monocyte-derived dendritic cells pulsed overnight with autologous tumor lysate. General study findings and limits: Complete blood and tumor specimen sets were limited to few patients.

V trimming: 4 bases; J trimming: 2 bases; junction bases outside the gene matches: 7. Germline values: CDR1 SGHNT, CDR2 YYREEE (reference sequence). This CDR3 comprises 15 residues. This clone appeared a single time. The target antigen is unknown. Described time point: after dendritic cell vaccination, including at tumor progression/relapse. The immunoSEQ assay amplified TCRB CDR3 from up to roughly 2 ug DNA. Repertoires were generated with immunoSEQ multiplex PCR, while TCRdb's copy carries only in-frame clones and drops some. The data contain approximately 85,000 clones, 85% of them singletons. The TCR comes from a human donor with glioblastoma. The chain uses TRBV5-4 and TRBJ2-7; 9 bases match TRBD1. The specimen comprised blood, sampled after dendritic cell vaccination. CDR3 nucleotides: TGTGCCAGCAGCGCGGGACAGGGAAATCCCTACGAGCAGTACTTC. This sequence encodes CASSAGQGNPYEQYF.